This T cell receptor (beta chain) was recovered during a study of T cell repertoires in cytomegalovirus infection. This clonotype was seen repeatedly, ten times or more. In TCRdb, the reads were re-called with MiXCR into one record per CDR3 protein. This table holds fewer than 200,000 distinct CDR3 sequences, approximately 9.7% found once. Sequencing was done on a sample of PBMCs. The sequence was obtained from a human donor in good health (CMV status not recorded). Some clones in this sample may be carry-over from other donors' samples.

This CDR3 reads CASSLGPGSDTEAFF. Written as DNA, the CDR3 is TGTGCCAGCAGCTTAGGGCCGGGGTCGGACACTGAAGCTTTCTTT. This chain connects TRBV7-3 to TRBJ1-1; D unclear. The germline V gene encodes CDR1 SGHTA and CDR2 FQGTGA. The CDR3 covers 15 residues. V was pared by 2 bases and J by 3 bases, with 13 bases between.